A single sample is the source of the 21 T cell receptor beta chains below, sequenced in a study of cytomegalovirus exposure and HLA in healthy donors. PCR was performed using 60 Vbeta and 13 Jbeta primers. Method: immunoSEQ multiplex PCR; TCRdb's copy keeps in-frame clones and lacks some. Of roughly 100,000 clones listed, approximately 66% are singletons. Sequencing was done on a sample of PBMCs. These TCRs come from a woman aged 50 to 60 in good health and CMV-seronegative.

The J gene is TRBJ2-7, the V gene TRBV7-6, with 9 bases identical to TRBD1. The CDR3 totals 15 residues. J gave up 1 base and V 5 bases, and 6 bases lay outside the gene matches. Germline-derived CDR1 and CDR2 are SGHVS and FNYEAQ. CDR3 sequence reads: CASSLGTGKSYEQYF. The CDR3 nucleotides read TGTGCCAGCAGCCTGGGGACAGGGAAATCCTACGAGCAGTACTTC.

This clone has just a few counts. V usage is TRBV4-2 and J usage is TRBJ2-7; D perhaps matches TRBD2 (5 bases). The germline V and J ends were trimmed by 0 bases and 9 bases, with 30 bases remaining between them. The CDR3 extends over 19 amino acids. Germline V lookup: CDR1 LGHNA, CDR2 YNFKEQ. DNA of the CDR3: TGTGCCAGCAGCCAAGACGGACTCTCAGGCGGTAACTCAGTACTTTTGCAGTACTTC. Encoded protein: CASSQDGLSGGNSVLLQYF.

This chain uses TRBV5-1 with TRBJ2-1, with 14 bases aligning to TRBD2. Looked up from germline, CDR1 is SGHRS and CDR2 is YFSETQ. The CDR3 runs 17 residues. V lost 2 bases and J lost 7; bases outside the gene matches: 8. This chain's CDR3 is CASSLGLAGGLQNEQFF. CDR3 nucleotide sequence: TGCGCCAGCAGCTTAGGACTAGCGGGGGGCCTACAGAATGAGCAGTTCTTC.

Worth noting for this clone: The identical CDR3 is also encoded by other nucleotide sequences in the sample. The genes are TRBV19 and TRBJ2-1, with TRBD1 matching over 11 bases. V was pared by 3 bases and J by 8 bases, with 6 bases of the junction left unmatched. This CDR3 comprises 15 residues. Germline V gene sequence: CDR1 LNHDA, CDR2 SQIVND (reference sequence). For the CDR3, the DNA is TGTGCCAGTAGTATGGACAGGGGGCGTCGGTATGAGCAGTTCTTC. This codes for CASSMDRGRRYEQFF.

The chain links TRBV30 to TRBJ1-2; D call uncertain. Germline assignment: CDR1 GTSNPN and CDR2 SVGIG (reference sequence). Trimming took off 0 bases at V and 8 bases at J, with 10 bases between the two ends. The CDR3 length is 12 residues. DNA for the CDR3: TGTGCCTGGAGTGTTACCCCGGGAGGCTACACCTTC. Its translation is CAWSVTPGGYTF.

The J gene is TRBJ2-7, the V gene TRBV27, with a possible D match to TRBD2 (5 bases). Germline V gene lookup returns CDR1 MNHEY and CDR2 SMNVEV (reference sequence). Deletions cut 3 bases from V and 10 bases from J, with 10 bases between. This CDR3 contains 11 residues. Here the CDR3 DNA reads TGTGCCAGCAGTTTCGGAGGAGGCCAGTACTTC. Translating it yields CASSFGGGQYF.

The chain carries TRBV7-9 and TRBJ2-1; D gene uncertain. From germline, CDR1 is SEHNR and CDR2 FQNEAQ (reference sequence). V was clipped by 3 bases and J by 6 bases, with 9 bases between them. This CDR3 region has 13 residues. DNA for the CDR3: TGTGCCAGCAGCTTCCTCATCAGCAATGAGCAGTTCTTC. Encoded protein: CASSFLISNEQFF.

The rearrangement uses TRBV28 and TRBJ2-1, with 11 positions matching TRBD2. The length of the CDR3 is 14 residues. Germline V gives CDR1 MDHEN, CDR2 SYDVKM. V was pared by 6 bases and J by 10 bases, with 8 bases of the junction left unmatched. As DNA, the CDR3 is TGTGCCAGCAGATTAGCGGGAGGGCCGCTAGAGCAGTTCTTC. Protein sequence: CASRLAGGPLEQFF.

The V call is TRBV11-2, the J call TRBJ2-7, with 7 bases aligning to TRBD1. Germline CDR1 SGHAT, CDR2 FQNNGV. The CDR3 is 14 amino acids. Trimming cost V 4 bases and J 0 bases; bases outside gene matches: 3. The CDR3 region has the DNA TGTGCCAGCAGCTGGGGGACAGTCTCCTACGAGCAGTACTTC. Protein sequence: CASSWGTVSYEQYF.

This clone was found a few times. The rearrangement uses TRBV4-3 and TRBJ2-2; D might be TRBD2 (5 bases). Germline V CDR1 and CDR2: LGHNA, YSLEER. This CDR3 comprises 14 residues. V was trimmed by 4 bases and J by 7 bases, leaving 13 bases between them. The CDR3 spells CASSLRTLDGELFF. The DNA for the CDR3 is TGCGCCAGCAGCCTAAGGACTTTAGACGGGGAGCTGTTTTTT.

The J gene is TRBJ1-5, the V gene TRBV28, with D uncertain. Deletions cut 6 bases from V and 9 bases from J, with 12 bases between. CDR1 is MDHEN, CDR2 SYDVKM, per germline. The CDR3 is 12 amino acids. The DNA for the CDR3 is TGTGCCAGCAGCCCCCCCCGGGGGCCCCAGCATTTT. It yields the protein CASSPPRGPQHF. The full variable domain, its missing parts supplied by reference TRBV28 and TRBJ1-5, is DVKVTQSSRYLVKRTGEKVFLECVQDMDHENMFWYRQDPGLGLRLIYFSYDVKMKEKGDIPEGYSVSREKKERFSLILESASTNQTSMYLCASSPPRGPQHFGDGTRLSIL.

The genes are TRBV9 and TRBJ2-7, with D maybe TRBD1 (5 bases). The CDR3 totals 12 residues. Trimming removed 3 bases at V and 7 bases at J, with 11 bases between. Germline V gene data show CDR1 as SGDLS and CDR2 as YYNGEE. Here the CDR3 DNA reads TGTGCCAGCAGCGCGCAGGGTGGTGAGCAGTACTTC. Residues: CASSAQGGEQYF.

About this clone: Other DNA sequences from this sample encode an identical CDR3 as well. This chain joins TRBV12-5 and TRBJ2-2; tentatively, D is TRBD2 (5 bases). This CDR3 contains 15 residues. Germline CDR1 LGHNT, CDR2 FRNRAP. The ends were cut back, 2 bases at V and 1 base at J, with 8 bases in the middle. This CDR3 is CASGLSAGNTGELFF. CDR3 nucleotides: TGTGCTAGTGGTTTGAGCGCGGGGAACACCGGGGAGCTGTTTTTT.

The chain recombines TRBV2 with TRBJ2-3, with TRBD2 identical over 7 bases. Germline assignment: CDR1 SNHLY and CDR2 FYNNEI. The CDR3 is 15 amino acids. Unmatched junction bases numbered 7, after V lost 5 bases and J lost 2 bases. The chain's CDR3 is CASSLAGLFTDTQYF. The CDR3 DNA follows: TGTGCCAGCAGTTTAGCGGGCCTTTTCACAGATACGCAGTATTTT.

This clone was found a few times. The J gene is TRBJ1-2, the V gene TRBV5-4; D gene uncertain. The ends were cut back, 1 base at V and 4 bases at J, with 8 bases in the middle. Germline V gene data show CDR1 as SGHNT and CDR2 as YYREEE (reference sequence). This CDR3 region has 13 residues. CDR3 coding DNA: TGTGCCAGCAGCTTGTGGGGAGTCTATGGCTACACCTTC. Translating gives CASSLWGVYGYTF.

As DNA, the CDR3 is TGTGCCAGCAGAAACACGAACACTGAAGCTTTCTTT. This translates into CASRNTNTEAFF. The chain couples TRBV2 to TRBJ1-1; D call uncertain. Between the trimmed V and J ends, which lost 6 bases and 1 base, there was a span of 6 bases. The CDR3 totals 12 residues. CDR1 and CDR2 from the germline V gene are SNHLY and FYNNEI.

J is TRBJ2-2 and V is TRBV6-1, with D possibly being TRBD2 (6 bases). This CDR3 has 14 amino acids. Between the trimmed V and J ends, which lost 8 bases and 1 base, there was a span of 11 bases. Germline V lookup: CDR1 MNHNS, CDR2 SASEGT. As DNA, the CDR3 is TGTGCCAGCCAAAGGCGGGGGAACACCGGGGAGCTGTTTTTT. Protein: CASQRRGNTGELFF.

This chain uses TRBV6-6 with TRBJ2-7, with a weak D call TRBD2 (6 bases). CDR1 MNHNY and CDR2 SVGAGI come from the germline V gene (reference sequence). V lost 2 bases, J lost 5 bases, and 13 bases lay in between. The CDR3 is 14 residues long. The chain's CDR3 is CASSYAGSSDEQYF. CDR3 bases: TGTGCCAGCAGTTACGCCGGGAGCAGCGACGAGCAGTACTTC.

The gene calls are TRBV5-1 and TRBJ2-7, with D unresolved. Germline CDR1 SGHRS, CDR2 YFSETQ. Trimming removed 1 base from V and 7 bases from J, with 15 bases in between. The CDR3 is made up of 14 amino acids. The CDR3 region has the DNA TGCGCCAGCAGCTTGCTCGGCGGCTCTCTGGAGCAGTACTTC. Protein product: CASSLLGGSLEQYF.

The V call is TRBV19, the J call TRBJ2-7, with TRBD1 as a possible D gene (5 bases). The CDR3 is made up of 13 amino acids. V was trimmed by 5 bases and J by 3 bases, leaving 11 bases between them. Germline V gene lookup returns CDR1 LNHDA and CDR2 SQIVND (reference sequence). The CDR3 region is CASSRHQGYEQYF. The CDR3 coding sequence is TGTGCCAGTAGTCGCCATCAGGGCTACGAGCAGTACTTC.

J is TRBJ2-2 and V is TRBV4-1; D is undetermined. This CDR3 spans 14 amino acids. Between the trimmed V and J ends, which lost 2 bases and 4 bases, there was a span of 8 bases. Per the germline V gene, CDR1 is MGHRA and CDR2 is YSYEKL. The CDR3 spells CASSQSSSTGELFF. CDR3 coding DNA: TGCGCCAGCAGCCAAAGTAGTAGCACCGGGGAGCTGTTTTTT.